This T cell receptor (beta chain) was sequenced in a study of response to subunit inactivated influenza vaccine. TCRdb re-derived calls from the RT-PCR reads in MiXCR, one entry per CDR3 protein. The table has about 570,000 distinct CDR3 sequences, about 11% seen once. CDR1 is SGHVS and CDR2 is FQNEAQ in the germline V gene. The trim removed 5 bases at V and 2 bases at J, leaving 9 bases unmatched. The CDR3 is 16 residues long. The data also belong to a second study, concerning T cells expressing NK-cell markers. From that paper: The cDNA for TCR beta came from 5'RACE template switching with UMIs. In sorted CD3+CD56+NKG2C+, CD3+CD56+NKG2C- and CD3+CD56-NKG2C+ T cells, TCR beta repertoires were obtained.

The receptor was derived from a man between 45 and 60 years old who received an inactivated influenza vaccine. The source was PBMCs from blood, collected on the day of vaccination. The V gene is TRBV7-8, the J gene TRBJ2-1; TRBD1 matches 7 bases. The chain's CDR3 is CASSPFPGQTYNEQFF. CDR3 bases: TGTGCCAGCAGCCCCTTCCCGGGACAGACCTACAATGAGCAGTTCTTC.